This T cell receptor (beta chain) was profiled in a study of beta chain features in type 1 diabetes. As every portion of the isolated RNA was reverse transcribed, the sequencing read expressed TCRB transcripts. TCRdb's table, derived via immunoSEQ multiplex PCR, lists solely in-frame clones and lacks some. The sample comprises around 500,000 clones, about an eighth of which are singletons, and approximately 0.05% rests with the top ten. The V segment lost 4 bases and the J segment 2 bases; nucleotides outside the gene matches: 5. CDR3 length equals 16 residues. CDR1 and CDR2 (germline): SGDLS, YYNGEE. This clone turned up a few times.

The clonotype comes from a woman younger than 35 in good health. The genes are TRBV9 and TRBJ2-3; 12 bases map to TRBD2. The sequencing sample was made of naive CD4+ T cells from blood. DNA of the CDR3: TGTGCCAGCAGCCTCTGGACTAGCGGGGACACAGATACGCAGTATTTT. Translated: CASSLWTSGDTDTQYF. Filled out from reference TRBV9 and TRBJ2-3, the complete variable domain reads DSGVTQTPKHLITATGQRVTLRCSPRSGDLSVYWYQQSLDQGLQFLIQYYNGEERAKGNILERFSAQQFPDLHSELNLSSLELGDSALYFCASSLWTSGDTDTQYFGPGTRLTVL.